The source of this T cell receptor (beta chain) is a study of blood T cell repertoires in COVID-19. Study summary: Material from acute and convalescent COVID-19 was sourced from the United States, Italy and Spain.

Per the original data handling: Reference gene primer amplification gave nucleated cell count estimates. Here immunoSEQ multiplex PCR was the method, and the copy in TCRdb shows in-frame clones only, minus some. V, J and clone size are those of that table, while D and trimming were read from the DNA. The sample contains approximately 240,000 clones, over 75% of which appear only once. V was trimmed by 0 bases and J by 12 bases, leaving 21 bases between them. This CDR3 is built from 16 residues. Germline V CDR1 and CDR2: LGHDT, YNNKEL (reference sequence). The TCR originated in a woman aged 35 to 49 who had recovered from COVID-19. This chain uses TRBV3-1 (or the pseudogene TRBV3-2) with TRBJ2-1, with unresolved D. Sequences were obtained from peripheral blood. As DNA, the CDR3 is TGTGCCAGCAGCCAAGATCTGAGTCGCTCAGCCGACTCGCAGTTCTTC. It codes for CASSQDLSRSADSQFF.